These 19 T cell receptor beta chains share one sample of origin, sequenced in a study of T cell responses to AZD1222 COVID-19 vaccine. Clones were read by immunoSEQ multiplex PCR, and TCRdb kept only the in-frame ones, dropping some. The sample carries 85,000 to 90,000 clones, around 91% recorded once. Sample: peripheral blood, taken on day 0 of MenACWY control vaccination. The receptors were gathered from an adult in good health.

This rearrangement joins TRBV19 to TRBJ2-3; D not resolved. The CDR3 totals 16 residues. Trimming stripped 5 bases from V and 4 bases from J, with 19 bases between. Germline CDR1 and CDR2: LNHDA and SQIVND (reference sequence). As DNA, the CDR3 is TGTGCCAGTAGTCCCCTTGCCCTCGTGGGCTCAGATACGCAGTATTTT. Translation: CASSPLALVGSDTQYF. Combining the CDR3 with reference TRBV19 and TRBJ2-3 gives the whole variable domain DGGITQSPKYLFRKEGQNVTLSCEQNLNHDAMYWYRQDPGQGLRLIYYSQIVNDFQKGDIAEGYSVSREKKESFPLTVTSAQKNPTAFYLCASSPLALVGSDTQYFGPGTRLTVL.

This sequence joins TRBV29-1 and TRBJ2-7; unclear D gene. This CDR3 has 13 amino acids. The germline CDR1 and CDR2 sequences are SQVTM and ANQGSEA. V gave up 6 bases and J gave up 2 bases, with 14 bases separating them. Here the CDR3 DNA reads TGCAGCGTGCGGAAGCCTACCACCTACGAGCAGTACTTC. Translated, it gives CSVRKPTTYEQYF.

This clone was seen once. The CDR3 DNA reads as TGTGCCAGCAGTTCAAACAGGGACGAGCAGTACTTC. Its protein is CASSSNRDEQYF. V and J are TRBV6-2 or TRBV6-3 and TRBJ2-7, with a possible D match to TRBD1 (6 bases). V was shortened by 4 bases and J by 5 bases, with 9 bases between the two germline ends. Germline CDR1 MNHEY, CDR2 SVGEGT. The CDR3 is 12 residues long.

The V call is TRBV5-6, the J call TRBJ2-5; D is possibly TRBD2 (6 bases). The CDR3 runs 13 residues. The V end lost 4 bases, the J end lost 4 bases, and 11 bases lay between the germline ends. CDR1 and CDR2 (germline): SGHDT, YYEEEE. CDR3 DNA: TGTGCCAGCAGCCCGACTAGAGGAGAGACCCAGTACTTC. Its translation is CASSPTRGETQYF.

The chain is built from TRBV15 and TRBJ1-1; TRBD1 is a possible D gene (5 bases). Per the germline V gene, CDR1 is LNHNV and CDR2 is YYDKDF (reference sequence). Trimming took 3 bases from V and 13 from J, leaving 18 bases between them. CDR3 size: 13 residues. CDR3 residues: CATSRGRQLDCFF. As DNA, the CDR3 is TGTGCCACCAGCAGGGGCAGACAGCTGGATTGTTTCTTT.

This chain links TRBV9 with TRBJ1-6; D remains unclear. This CDR3 region has 15 residues. CDR1 is SGDLS, CDR2 YYNGEE, per germline. V lost 0 bases and J 9 bases, leaving 13 bases between the germline ends. In nucleotides, the CDR3 is TGTGCCAGCAGCGTAGGAGCCGGCGAGGGTTCACCCCTCCACTTT. Its protein product is CASSVGAGEGSPLHF.

The chain employs TRBV2 and TRBJ2-7, with a weak D call TRBD1 (5 bases). The CDR3 length is 12 residues. The ends were cut back, 4 bases at V and 3 bases at J, with 7 bases in the middle. Germline CDR1 is SNHLY and CDR2 is FYNNEI. CDR3 nucleotides: TGTGCCAGCAGTGGACAGTACTACGAGCAGTACTTC. As protein: CASSGQYYEQYF.

There are a few counts of this clone. The chain recombines TRBV18 with TRBJ2-7, with D tentatively TRBD1 or TRBD2 (5 bases each). The V and J ends lost 6 bases and 4 bases respectively, with 10 bases between them. The CDR3 sequence is 12 residues long. Germline CDR1 and CDR2: KGHSH and LQKENI. In DNA form, the CDR3 reads TGTGCCAGCTCGGCTGGGGGTTACGAGCAGTACTTC. Translating gives CASSAGGYEQYF.

V usage is TRBV6-2 or TRBV6-3 and J usage is TRBJ1-1; D not certain. The V and J ends lost 2 bases and 0 bases respectively, with 7 bases between them. Germline-derived CDR1 and CDR2 are MNHEY and SVGEGT. The CDR3 is made up of 14 amino acids. The CDR3 spells CASSYVALNTEAFF. CDR3 in DNA: TGTGCCAGCAGTTACGTGGCGTTGAACACTGAAGCTTTCTTT.

The rearrangement links TRBV5-1 to TRBJ2-6; D is undetermined. Germline loops: CDR1 SGHRS, CDR2 YFSETQ. V gave up 0 bases and J gave up 2 bases, with 6 bases separating them. The CDR3 extends over 15 amino acids. CDR3 amino acids: CASSLEGPGANVLTF. Here the CDR3 DNA reads TGCGCCAGCAGCTTGGAGGGTCCTGGGGCCAACGTCCTGACTTTC.

This clone showed up just once. The genes are TRBV20-1 and TRBJ2-5, with 9 bases that match TRBD1. CDR3 size: 15 residues. With 3 bases clipped from V and 2 bases from J, the junction kept 7 bases outside the gene matches. Germline V gene lookup returns CDR1 DFQATT and CDR2 SNEGSKA (reference sequence). CDR3 sequence (DNA): TGCAGTGCTAGTCCCCGGGACAGGGTACAAGAGACCCAGTACTTC. The encoded protein is CSASPRDRVQETQYF.

The CDR3 region has the DNA TGTGCCAGCAGCTTGGCGACCGGGTCAACCGGGGAGCTGTTTTTT. Amino acids: CASSLATGSTGELFF. The V gene is TRBV5-4, the J gene TRBJ2-2; the D is unclear. The germline V gene has CDR1 SGHNT and CDR2 YYREEE (reference sequence). With 0 bases removed from V and 5 bases from J, the gap between germline ends came to 11 bases. The length of the CDR3 is 15 residues.

The chain is built from TRBV27 and TRBJ2-2; D is perhaps TRBD1 (5 bases). CDR3 length equals 16 residues. Trimming removed 5 bases at V and 5 bases at J, with 18 bases between. Germline loops: CDR1 MNHEY, CDR2 SMNVEV (reference sequence). The CDR3 DNA sequence: TGTGCCAGCAGTCTTCTCTATGGGGCGGAAACCGGGGAGCTGTTTTTT. Its translation: CASSLLYGAETGELFF.

The chain is built from TRBV5-5 and TRBJ1-4; 8 bases align to TRBD1. The CDR3 consists of 15 residues. Germline CDR1 SGHKS, CDR2 YYEKEE (reference sequence). The J segment lost 8 bases and the V segment lost 5 bases, leaving 11 bases of the junction unmatched. CDR3 in amino acids: CASRITGGGNEKLFF. CDR3 sequence (DNA): TGTGCCAGCAGGATCACAGGGGGAGGAAACGAAAAACTGTTTTTT.

The chain joins TRBV2 to TRBJ1-5, with 9 nucleotides matching TRBD1. CDR1 and CDR2 from the germline V gene are SNHLY and FYNNEI. The trim removed 6 bases at V and 1 base at J, leaving 4 bases unmatched. The CDR3 consists of 15 residues. CDR3 region: CASRTGGLSNQPQHF. The CDR3 coding sequence is TGTGCCAGCAGGACAGGGGGTCTGAGCAATCAGCCCCAGCATTTT.

The chain combines TRBV6-6 with TRBJ2-3, with D perhaps matching TRBD2 (5 bases). Trimming removed 7 bases at V and 6 bases at J, with 14 bases between. This CDR3 has 13 residues. From germline, CDR1 is MNHNY and CDR2 SVGAGI (reference sequence). The CDR3 loop reads CASTGENTDTQYF. The CDR3, as DNA: TGTGCCAGCACCGGGGAAAATACGGATACGCAGTATTTT.

The chain has TRBV6-5 and TRBJ1-3; 8 bases map to TRBD1. CDR3 size: 16 residues. V lost 4 bases and J lost 1; bases outside the gene matches: 6. Germline loops: CDR1 MNHEY, CDR2 SVGAGI. In DNA, the CDR3 is TGTGCCAGCAGTTTTGGGACAGGAAATTCTGGAAACACCATATATTTT. This codes for CASSFGTGNSGNTIYF.

This clone occurred a few times. The J gene is TRBJ2-5, the V gene TRBV10-3, with D tentatively TRBD1 (5 bases). Trimming removed 5 bases from V and 1 base from J, with 17 bases in between. CDR3 size: 16 residues. The germline V gene has CDR1 ENHRY and CDR2 SYGVKD. The CDR3 nucleotides read TGTGCCATCAGTCAATTCTCAGACAGACTCCAAGAGACCCAGTACTTC. Residues: CAISQFSDRLQETQYF.

The chain has TRBV11-2 and TRBJ2-1; perhaps TRBD1 as D (6 bases). V was cut by 6 bases and J by 7 bases, with 22 bases left in between. The CDR3 totals 16 residues. From germline, CDR1 is SGHAT and CDR2 FQNNGV. The DNA of the CDR3 is TGTGCCAGCAGACCCACACTAGGGGGAATGGGGAATGAGCAGTTCTTC. Translated: CASRPTLGGMGNEQFF.